This T cell receptor beta chain was sequenced in a study of early T cells in non-severe SARS-CoV-2 infection. The ends lost 8 bases at V and 7 bases at J; junction bases unmatched: 11. This CDR3 region has 14 residues. CDR1 and CDR2 from the germline V gene are WNHNN and SYGVQD (reference sequence). TCRdb redid the calling of the 5' RACE reads with MiXCR, one entry per CDR3 protein. The profile shows tens of thousands of distinct CDR3 sequences, roughly 6.2% of them singletons. This clonotype has a count of ten or more. This receptor was taken from an adult who was a healthcare worker with PCR-confirmed SARS-CoV-2 infection or an uninfected control (not recorded which). The sequencing here drew on whole blood, taken at baseline. The rearrangement joins TRBV10-1 to TRBJ2-7; TRBD2 matches 10 bases. The CDR3 spells CASSGLAVFWEQYF. CDR3 DNA: TGCGCCAGCTCCGGACTAGCGGTCTTTTGGGAGCAGTACTTC.